Following are 10 T cell receptor beta chains from one sample sequenced in a study of blood T cell repertoires in COVID-19. TCRdb keeps only in-frame clones here, not all; method: immunoSEQ multiplex PCR. The repertoire holds 65,000 to 70,000 clones, about 89% seen once, with around 5% in the top ten. The specimen was peripheral blood. All receptors come from a man aged 50 or older with active COVID-19.

This chain connects TRBV10-3 to TRBJ1-5, with 8 bases lining up with TRBD1. The CDR3 length is 15 residues. J gave up 6 bases and V 2 bases, and 6 bases lay outside the gene matches. Germline assignment: CDR1 ENHRY and CDR2 SYGVKD. CDR3 amino acids: CAISESQGAGQPQHF. The CDR3 region has the DNA TGTGCCATCAGTGAGAGCCAGGGGGCCGGTCAGCCCCAGCATTTT.

V is TRBV2 and J is TRBJ2-7; no definite D call. The CDR3 is 11 residues long. V shed 7 bases and J shed 0 bases, with 4 bases lying between them. Looked up from germline, CDR1 is SNHLY and CDR2 is FYNNEI. CDR3 loop: CASTSSYEQYF. The CDR3 DNA follows: TGTGCCAGCACTAGCTCCTACGAGCAGTACTTC.

The chain joins TRBV4-3 to TRBJ2-7; TRBD2 matches 9 bases. CDR1 and CDR2 from the germline V gene are LGHNA and YSLEER. V shed 3 bases, J shed 6 bases, and the junction held 6 bases outside the gene matches. This CDR3 has 14 amino acids. This CDR3 reads CASSHIAGDSEQYF. The CDR3 bases are TGCGCCAGCAGCCATATAGCGGGAGACTCCGAGCAGTACTTC.

J is TRBJ2-1 and V is TRBV6-2 or TRBV6-3; 7 nucleotides align to TRBD2. V dropped 0 bases and J dropped 4; count of bases not matched to a gene: 6. This CDR3 contains 16 residues. Germline assignment: CDR1 MNHEY and CDR2 SVGEGT. CDR3 DNA: TGTGCCAGCAGTTACTCAACCCTAGCGGATTACAATGAGCAGTTCTTC. Protein product: CASSYSTLADYNEQFF.

This clone was recorded once. The rearrangement links TRBV3-1 (or the pseudogene TRBV3-2) to TRBJ1-1, with 10 bases aligning to TRBD1. Germline V lookup: CDR1 LGHDT, CDR2 YNNKEL (reference sequence). CDR3 length equals 14 residues. Trimming cost V 2 bases and J 4 bases; bases outside gene matches: 1. CDR3 DNA sequence: TGTGCCAGCAGCCAAAGGACAGGGGGCACTGAAGCTTTCTTT. Protein product: CASSQRTGGTEAFF.

The CDR3 region is CASSLRGTLPIQAFF. DNA of the CDR3: TGTGCCAGCAGCTTGCGGGGGACCCTGCCTATTCAAGCTTTCTTT. The chain carries TRBV5-8 and TRBJ1-1; D possibly corresponds to TRBD1 (5 bases). The CDR3 totals 15 residues. Germline loops: CDR1 SGHTS, CDR2 YDEGEE. V was shortened by 1 base and J by 9 bases, with 19 bases between the two germline ends.

The chain is built from TRBV5-6 and TRBJ2-1; 11 nucleotides agree with TRBD2. V gave up 0 bases and J gave up 2 bases; unmatched junction bases: 7. This CDR3 has 18 residues. Germline-derived CDR1 and CDR2 are SGHDT and YYEEEE. The CDR3, as DNA: TGTGCCAGCAGCTTGGTTTTTAGCGGGAGGGCCACCTACAATGAGCAGTTCTTC. This encodes CASSLVFSGRATYNEQFF.

This rearrangement joins TRBV7-2 to TRBJ1-5; possible D gene TRBD1, 5 bases. Germline values: CDR1 SGHTA, CDR2 FQGNSA. This CDR3 comprises 15 residues. Trimming shortened V by 1 base and J by 2 bases, and 9 bases separated the two germline ends. The DNA of the CDR3 is TGTGCCAGCAGCTTAGGGTCGGGGGGCAATCAGCCCCAGCATTTT. Amino acids: CASSLGSGGNQPQHF.

As regards this clone: Different DNA sequences within this sample yield the same CDR3. V usage is TRBV6-5 and J usage is TRBJ2-7, with 7 bases lining up with TRBD1. J lost 3 bases, V lost 3 bases, and 2 bases had no gene match. This CDR3 is built from 13 residues. From germline, CDR1 is MNHEY and CDR2 SVGAGI. Here the CDR3 reads CASSYRQGYEQYF. The CDR3 DNA follows: TGTGCCAGCAGTTATAGACAGGGCTACGAGCAGTACTTC.

In its sample, this clone was seen a few times. The chain carries TRBV6-2 or TRBV6-3 and TRBJ2-7; 9 bases align to TRBD2. CDR3 size: 14 residues. CDR1 and CDR2 (germline): MNHEY, SVGEGT. J gave up 2 bases and V 6 bases, and 5 bases lay outside the gene matches. The CDR3 sequence: CASSLGGRAYEQYF. The CDR3 DNA sequence: TGTGCCAGCAGCCTGGGCGGGAGGGCCTACGAGCAGTACTTC.